Each of the 6 T cell receptor beta chains below was sequenced from the same sample in a study of early stage breast cancer tumors. Using immunoSEQ multiplex PCR, the repertoire was profiled, and TCRdb retains in-frame clones only, with some absent. The data show tens of thousands of clones, with approximately 85% seen just once and 9.3% held by the top ten. Sequences were obtained from blood. The receptors shown here come from a person aged 45-65 years with breast cancer.

The chain uses TRBV19 and TRBJ2-5, with a tentative D call TRBD2 (6 bases). Germline V lookup: CDR1 LNHDA, CDR2 SQIVND (reference sequence). CDR3 length: 14 residues. V gave up 3 bases and J gave up 3 bases, with 11 bases separating them. In DNA form, the CDR3 reads TGTGCCAGTAGTATTGGCGCTAGCGAAGAGACCCAGTACTTC. Its protein product is CASSIGASEETQYF.

This clone was seen once. V and J are TRBV6-5 and TRBJ2-3; 8 bases map to TRBD1. Trimming at V came to 6 bases and at J to 2 bases, leaving 7 bases not matched to a gene. This CDR3 comprises 15 residues. The V gene's germline CDR1 is MNHEY and CDR2 SVGAGI. CDR3 DNA: TGTGCCAGCAGGTCCGGGACAGGCGACACAGATACGCAGTATTTT. It encodes CASRSGTGDTDTQYF.

The chain uses TRBV10-3 and TRBJ2-7; TRBD1 aligns across 8 bases. Germline CDR1 and CDR2: ENHRY and SYGVKD. The V segment lost 4 bases and the J segment 5 bases; nucleotides outside the gene matches: 4. The CDR3 consists of 13 residues. CDR3 sequence (DNA): TGTGCCATCAGTGTAGGACAGGGCGACGAGCAGTACTTC. Encoded protein: CAISVGQGDEQYF.

This chain connects TRBV19 to TRBJ2-3; D call uncertain. CDR1 is LNHDA, CDR2 SQIVND, per germline (reference sequence). CDR3 length equals 14 residues. Trimming left V 10 bases short and J 1 base short, with 15 bases between. The CDR3 nucleotides are TGTGCCACTCAACCCCCTCCCGGCACAGATACGCAGTATTTT. This encodes CATQPPPGTDTQYF.

The chain combines TRBV20-1 with TRBJ2-7, with TRBD2 as a possible D gene (5 bases). The CDR3 has 10 amino acids. From germline, CDR1 is DFQATT and CDR2 SNEGSKA (reference sequence). Trimming pared 3 bases from V and 5 bases from J, leaving 5 bases between. CDR3 loop: CSARGDEQYF. DNA for the CDR3: TGCAGTGCTAGGGGAGACGAGCAGTACTTC.

This clone occurred a few times. The chain joins TRBV4-1 to TRBJ1-2; 10 nucleotides match TRBD1. With 0 bases clipped from V and 8 bases from J, the junction kept 9 bases outside the gene matches. The CDR3 totals 16 residues. CDR1 and CDR2 from the germline V gene are MGHRA and YSYEKL. DNA of the CDR3: TGCGCCAGCAGCCAAGATCGTACGGGGACAGGGGTCGGCTACACCTTC. Its translation: CASSQDRTGTGVGYTF.